This is a list of T cell receptor beta chains from one sample in a study of response to subunit inactivated influenza vaccine. TCRdb independently ran MiXCR on the RT-PCR reads; one entry per CDR3 protein. The table records around 750,000 distinct CDR3 sequences, 21% of them present only once. Sequences were derived from PBMCs from blood, sampled about 5 days after vaccination. These receptors all come from a man between 45 and 60 years old who received an inactivated influenza vaccine. CDR3s include the opening cysteine and the closing phenylalanine or tryptophan. The order of the fields is CDR3 protein, CDR3 DNA, clone size, J gene, D gene, V gene. A D gene is named only where the DNA matches it firmly. Rows may omit the clone size; those that give it use once, few, many or a size class.

CDR3aa: CSARESGTSPYNEQFF
CDR3nt: TGCAGTGCTAGAGAGTCCGGGACTAGCCCTTACAATGAGCAGTTCTTC
abundance: .
j_gene: TRBJ2-1
d_gene: TRBD2
v_gene: TRBV20-1

CDR3aa: CSASTGAQAKNIQYF
CDR3nt: TGCAGTGCTAGTACGGGGGCGCAAGCCAAAAACATTCAGTACTTC
abundance: .
j_gene: TRBJ2-4
d_gene: .
v_gene: TRBV20-1

CDR3aa: CASSSRLAGASYNEQFF
CDR3nt: TGTGCCAGCAGCTCACGACTAGCGGGGGCTTCCTACAATGAGCAGTTCTTC
abundance: .
j_gene: TRBJ2-1
d_gene: TRBD2
v_gene: TRBV7-2

CDR3aa: CASSLGDLAYNEQFF
CDR3nt: TGCGCCAGCAGCTTGGGGGACCTCGCCTACAATGAGCAGTTCTTC
abundance: few
j_gene: TRBJ2-1
d_gene: .
v_gene: TRBV5-1

CDR3aa: CSAGSGWLSSYNEQFF
CDR3nt: TGCAGCGCCGGGAGCGGGTGGCTCAGCTCCTACAATGAGCAGTTCTTC
abundance: few
j_gene: TRBJ2-1
d_gene: .
v_gene: TRBV20-1

CDR3aa: CSARRQGPPETQYF
CDR3nt: TGCAGTGCTAGAAGACAGGGCCCACCAGAGACCCAGTACTTC
abundance: .
j_gene: TRBJ2-5
d_gene: TRBD1
v_gene: TRBV20-1

CDR3aa: CSAALTERLREQYF
CDR3nt: TGCAGTGCCGCTTTAACAGAGCGTCTTCGCGAGCAGTACTTC
abundance: .
j_gene: TRBJ2-7
d_gene: .
v_gene: TRBV20-1

CDR3aa: CASSNPTYQETQYF
CDR3nt: TGCGCCAGCAGCAATCCAACTTACCAAGAGACCCAGTACTTC
abundance: many
j_gene: TRBJ2-5
d_gene: .
v_gene: TRBV5-1

CDR3aa: CSVEGRGDQETQYF
CDR3nt: TGCAGCGTGGAAGGTAGGGGGGATCAAGAGACCCAGTACTTC
abundance: few
j_gene: TRBJ2-5
d_gene: .
v_gene: TRBV29-1

CDR3aa: CASGSRDRGAYGYTF
CDR3nt: TGTGCCAGTGGCTCCCGGGACAGGGGAGCCTATGGCTACACCTTC
abundance: many
j_gene: TRBJ1-2
d_gene: TRBD1
v_gene: TRBV12-3/TRBV12-4

CDR3aa: CSAREGGTVNTEAFF
CDR3nt: TGCAGTGCTAGAGAGGGGGGGACGGTGAACACTGAAGCTTTCTTT
abundance: .
j_gene: TRBJ1-1
d_gene: .
v_gene: TRBV20-1

CDR3aa: CASSQDLTGTYEQYF
CDR3nt: TGCGCCAGCAGCCAAGATCTTACAGGCACCTACGAGCAGTACTTC
abundance: few
j_gene: TRBJ2-7
d_gene: .
v_gene: TRBV4-1

CDR3aa: CAISGDRERNEQFF
CDR3nt: TGTGCCATCAGTGGGGACAGGGAAAGGAATGAGCAGTTCTTC
abundance: few
j_gene: TRBJ2-1
d_gene: TRBD1
v_gene: TRBV10-3

CDR3aa: CASSLDGALSGGGNEKLFF
CDR3nt: TGCGCCAGCAGTCTCGATGGGGCCTTATCCGGAGGGGGAAATGAAAAACTGTTTTTT
abundance: few
j_gene: TRBJ1-4
d_gene: .
v_gene: TRBV5-1

CDR3aa: CASSRGLAGAVTGELFF
CDR3nt: TGTGCCAGCAGCCGTGGGCTAGCGGGAGCTGTCACCGGGGAGCTGTTTTTT
abundance: many
j_gene: TRBJ2-2
d_gene: TRBD2
v_gene: TRBV7-2

CDR3aa: CASSGLGDLYEQYF
CDR3nt: TGTGCCAGCAGTGGGCTAGGTGACCTCTACGAGCAGTACTTC
abundance: .
j_gene: TRBJ2-7
d_gene: .
v_gene: TRBV25-1

CDR3aa: CASSPTGDSPLHF
CDR3nt: TGTGCCAGCAGCCCAACAGGGGATTCACCCCTCCACTTT
abundance: few
j_gene: TRBJ1-6
d_gene: TRBD1
v_gene: TRBV7-2

CDR3aa: CASSGRQGASQGINQPQHF
CDR3nt: TGTGCCAGTAGTGGTAGACAGGGGGCGAGCCAGGGGATCAATCAGCCCCAGCATTTT
abundance: .
j_gene: TRBJ1-5
d_gene: TRBD1
v_gene: TRBV19

CDR3aa: CSARVAGIYEQYF
CDR3nt: TGCAGTGCTAGGGTAGCGGGGATCTACGAGCAGTACTTC
abundance: many
j_gene: TRBJ2-7
d_gene: TRBD2
v_gene: TRBV20-1

CDR3aa: CSAIQGNTNEKLFF
CDR3nt: TGCAGTGCCATCCAGGGGAATACTAATGAAAAACTGTTTTTT
abundance: .
j_gene: TRBJ1-4
d_gene: .
v_gene: TRBV20-1

CDR3aa: CASSQLAGGPYTQYF
CDR3nt: TGCGCCAGCAGCCAACTAGCGGGGGGCCCCTATACGCAGTATTTT
abundance: .
j_gene: TRBJ2-3
d_gene: TRBD2
v_gene: TRBV4-3

CDR3aa: CATSRDSRVASYQETQYF
CDR3nt: TGTGCCACCAGCAGAGATAGTCGGGTAGCGTCGTACCAAGAGACCCAGTACTTC
abundance: .
j_gene: TRBJ2-5
d_gene: .
v_gene: TRBV15

CDR3aa: CASSLGTGIFKDYGYTF
CDR3nt: TGTGCCAGCAGTTTGGGGACAGGGATCTTCAAGGACTATGGCTACACCTTC
abundance: few
j_gene: TRBJ1-2
d_gene: TRBD1
v_gene: TRBV6-2/TRBV6-3

CDR3aa: CASSGLAGGPWNEQFF
CDR3nt: TGTGCCAGCAGTGGACTAGCGGGGGGGCCTTGGAATGAGCAGTTCTTC
abundance: .
j_gene: TRBJ2-1
d_gene: TRBD2
v_gene: TRBV6-1